This TCR beta chain is from a study of cytomegalovirus exposure and HLA in healthy donors. Study context: Most genotyped donors, 81% of about 400, had Caucasian-associated genetic ancestry.

Germline V CDR1 and CDR2: ENHRY, SYGVKD. With 4 bases clipped from V and 5 bases from J, the junction kept 5 bases outside the gene matches. This CDR3 has 13 residues. Use of 60 Vbeta and 13 Jbeta primers characterized the PCR. Method: immunoSEQ multiplex PCR; TCRdb's copy keeps in-frame clones and lacks some. Of around 160,000 clones in the sample, around 80% were seen once. Sample: PBMCs. This TCR was sampled from a woman aged 18-29 years in good health and CMV-seronegative. The chain employs TRBV10-3 and TRBJ2-7; 7 bases are a match to TRBD2. CDR3 in DNA: TGTGCCATCAGTGCGGGACTACACGACGAGCAGTACTTC. Translated: CAISAGLHDEQYF.